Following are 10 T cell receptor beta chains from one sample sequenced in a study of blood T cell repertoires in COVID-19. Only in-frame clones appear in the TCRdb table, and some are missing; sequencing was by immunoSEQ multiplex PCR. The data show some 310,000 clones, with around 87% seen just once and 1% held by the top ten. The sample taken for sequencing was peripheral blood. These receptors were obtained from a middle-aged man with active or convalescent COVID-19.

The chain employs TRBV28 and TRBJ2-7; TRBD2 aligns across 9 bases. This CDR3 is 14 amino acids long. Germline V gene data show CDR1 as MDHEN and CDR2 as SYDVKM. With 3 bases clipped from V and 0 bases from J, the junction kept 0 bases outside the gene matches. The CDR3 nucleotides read TGTGCCAGCAGTTTTAGCGGGAGCTCCTACGAGCAGTACTTC. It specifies CASSFSGSSYEQYF. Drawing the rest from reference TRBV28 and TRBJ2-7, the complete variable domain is DVKVTQSSRYLVKRTGEKVFLECVQDMDHENMFWYRQDPGLGLRLIYFSYDVKMKEKGDIPEGYSVSREKKERFSLILESASTNQTSMYLCASSFSGSSYEQYFGPGTRLTVT.

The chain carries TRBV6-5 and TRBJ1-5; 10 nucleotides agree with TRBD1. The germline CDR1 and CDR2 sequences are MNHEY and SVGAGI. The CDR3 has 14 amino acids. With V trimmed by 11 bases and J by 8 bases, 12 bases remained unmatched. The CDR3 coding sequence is TGTGCCTCCGGGGACAGGGGTCTCTGGGAGCCCCAGCATTTT. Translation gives CASGDRGLWEPQHF.

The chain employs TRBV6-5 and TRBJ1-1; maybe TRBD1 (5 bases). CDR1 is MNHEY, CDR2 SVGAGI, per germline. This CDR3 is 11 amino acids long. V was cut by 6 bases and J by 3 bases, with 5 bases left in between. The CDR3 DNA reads TGTGCCAGCAGCAGGGACACTGAAGCTTTCTTT. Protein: CASSRDTEAFF.

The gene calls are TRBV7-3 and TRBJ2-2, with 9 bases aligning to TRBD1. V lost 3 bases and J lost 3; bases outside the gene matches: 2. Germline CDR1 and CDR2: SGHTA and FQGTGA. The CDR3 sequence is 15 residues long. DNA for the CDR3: TGTGCCAGCAGCTTGGGGACAGGGCACACCGGGGAGCTGTTTTTT. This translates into CASSLGTGHTGELFF.

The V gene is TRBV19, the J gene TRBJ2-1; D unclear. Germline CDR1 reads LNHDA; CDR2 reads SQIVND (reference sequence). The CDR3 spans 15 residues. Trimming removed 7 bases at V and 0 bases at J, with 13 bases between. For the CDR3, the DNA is TGTGCCAGTACCCCCGGCAGACACTCCTACAATGAGCAGTTCTTC. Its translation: CASTPGRHSYNEQFF.

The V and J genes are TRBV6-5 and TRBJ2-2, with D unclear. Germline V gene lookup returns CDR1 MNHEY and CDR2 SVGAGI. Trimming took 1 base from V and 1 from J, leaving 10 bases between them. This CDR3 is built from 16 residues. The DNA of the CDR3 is TGTGCCAGCAGTTACTGGGCTCCTTTGAACACCGGGGAGCTGTTTTTT. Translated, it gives CASSYWAPLNTGELFF.

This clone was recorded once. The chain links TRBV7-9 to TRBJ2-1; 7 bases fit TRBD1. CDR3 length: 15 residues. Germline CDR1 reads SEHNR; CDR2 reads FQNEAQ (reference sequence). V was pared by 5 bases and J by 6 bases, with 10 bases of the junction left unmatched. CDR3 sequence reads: CASSPQGDWTNEQFF. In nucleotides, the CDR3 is TGTGCCAGCAGCCCCCAGGGGGATTGGACCAATGAGCAGTTCTTC.

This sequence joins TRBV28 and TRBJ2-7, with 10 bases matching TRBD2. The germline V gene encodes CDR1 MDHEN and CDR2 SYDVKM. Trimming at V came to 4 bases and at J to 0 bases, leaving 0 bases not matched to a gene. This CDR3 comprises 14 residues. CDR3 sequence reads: CASSSSGSSYEQYF. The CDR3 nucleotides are TGTGCCAGCAGTTCTAGCGGGAGCTCCTACGAGCAGTACTTC.

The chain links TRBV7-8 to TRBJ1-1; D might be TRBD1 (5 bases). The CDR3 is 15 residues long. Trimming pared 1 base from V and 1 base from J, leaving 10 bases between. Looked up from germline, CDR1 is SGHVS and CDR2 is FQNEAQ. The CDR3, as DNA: TGTGCCAGCAGCTTAGGTGACAGAGAGAACACTGAAGCTTTCTTT. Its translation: CASSLGDRENTEAFF.

Written as DNA, the CDR3 is TGTGCCAGCAACCAGGGGGGCAATCAGCCCCAGCATTTT. Its translation is CASNQGGNQPQHF. The chain recombines TRBV7-9 with TRBJ1-5; 7 bases map to TRBD1. Losses at the gene ends were 7 bases for V and 2 bases for J; bases not matched to a gene: 2. This CDR3 comprises 13 residues. Germline assignment: CDR1 SEHNR and CDR2 FQNEAQ (reference sequence).